This T cell receptor (beta chain) stems from a study of cytotoxic CD8 clonotypes in ibrutinib-treated CLL. About the research overall: After a median of about six years, roughly 14 patients stayed remitted and approximately 12 progressed; responses had been partial in approximately 24 and complete in 2. Mean values per sample were 260,000 or so productive templates and 94,082 productive rearrangements.

General study points: Baseline-level clonality went beyond age-matched healthy donors and moved in step with circulating CD8+ T-cell counts. Clonality was higher at ibrutinib response and returned toward baseline at progression.

The V end lost 1 base, the J end lost 6 bases, and 10 bases lay between the germline ends. The CDR3 runs 13 residues. Germline V gene sequence: CDR1 SGHNT, CDR2 YYREEE (reference sequence). Comments on this clone: Antigen: not known.

Clones were read by immunoSEQ multiplex PCR, and TCRdb kept only the in-frame ones, dropping some. The sample consists of 200,000 to 250,000 clones, 79% of them appearing once. Here the sequenced sample was PBMCs, taken after 12 months of ibrutinib treatment. The sequence was collected from a human donor with chronic lymphocytic leukemia. V and J are TRBV5-4 and TRBJ1-2; maybe TRBD1 (5 bases). CDR3 sequence (DNA): TGTGCCAGCAGCTTGCGGGTAGGGGATGGCTACACCTTC. Translated, it gives CASSLRVGDGYTF.